These T cell receptor beta chains were read from a single sample in a study of regulatory T cells in long-lasting Graves disease. TCRdb redid the calling of the multiplex PCR reads with MiXCR, one entry per CDR3 protein. The sample yields some 500,000 distinct CDR3 sequences, roughly 16% seen once. These records were also assigned to another study, of T cells in Graves' hyperthyroidism and ophthalmopathy.

Sequencing used peripheral blood mononuclear cells (PBMCs), obtained at new diagnosis, from a patient treated with antithyroid drugs. These receptors were collected from a woman in her forties or fifties with Graves disease. Both conserved end residues are part of each CDR3. Each record gives: J gene, V gene, clone size, D gene, CDR3 DNA, CDR3 protein. A D gene is named only where the DNA matches it firmly. Clone size is not always given. Where it is, it says once, few, many or a class for expanded clones.

>TRBJ2-1|TRBV20-1|many|TRBD2
TGCAGTGCTACAATGGCCCTGGGGGGGTTCAATGAGCAGTTCTTC
CSATMALGGFNEQFF
>TRBJ1-5|TRBV19|NA|TRBD1
TGTGCCAGTAGTTGGGGGTACAGGGGTAACCTTCAAGGTAATCAGCCCCAGCATTTT
CASSWGYRGNLQGNQPQHF
>TRBJ1-5|TRBV7-8|NA|NA
TGTGCCAGCAGCTTCCACAGGGCTGGTGAGCGGGGATATAGCAATCAGCCCCAGCATTTT
CASSFHRAGERGYSNQPQHF
>TRBJ2-7|TRBV11-1|NA|TRBD2
TGTGCCAGCAGCTATAGCGGGCTTCACTCCTACGAGCAGTACTTC
CASSYSGLHSYEQYF
>TRBJ2-7|TRBV3-1|NA|TRBD1
TGTGCCAGCAGCCAACAGGCAGGACAGGTCCACGAGCAGTACTTC
CASSQQAGQVHEQYF
>TRBJ2-2|TRBV3-1|few|NA
TGTGCCAGCAGCTTCTACAGGGACGCGAACACCGGGGAGCTGTTTTTT
CASSFYRDANTGELFF
>TRBJ1-5|TRBV12-3/TRBV12-4|NA|TRBD1
TGTGCCAGCAGCGACAGGGACCGCAATCAGCCCCAGCATTTT
CASSDRDRNQPQHF
>TRBJ2-2|TRBV7-8|many|NA
TGTGCCAGCAGCTTAGCTTCAGGGACTTACACCGGGGAGCTGTTTTTT
CASSLASGTYTGELFF
>TRBJ1-6|TRBV11-2|many|TRBD1
TGTGCCAGCAGCTTCGGGGACAGGGATTCCTATAATTCACCCCTCCACTTT
CASSFGDRDSYNSPLHF
>TRBJ1-6|TRBV28|many|TRBD1
TGTGCCAGCAGTTCCTTACGACAGGGCGAAGGTTCACCCCTCCACTTT
CASSSLRQGEGSPLHF
>TRBJ1-6|TRBV12-3/TRBV12-4|many|NA
TGTGCCAGCAGTTTTCGAGGTGATAATTCACCCCTCCACTTT
CASSFRGDNSPLHF
>TRBJ1-1|TRBV30|many|NA
TGTGCCTGGGAATTGGGAAACACTGAAGCTTTCTTT
CAWELGNTEAFF
>TRBJ2-7|TRBV11-2|NA|NA
TGTGCCAGCAACCGGGACACCATCTACGAGCAGTACTTC
CASNRDTIYEQYF
>TRBJ2-3|TRBV7-9|many|NA
TGTGCCAGCAGCCTGTCTTCGGATAGCACAGATACGCAGTATTTT
CASSLSSDSTDTQYF
>TRBJ2-1|TRBV3-1|many|TRBD2
TGTGCCAGCAGCCAAGATCTGGGACTAGCGGGGGGAACCTCCTACAATGAGCAGTTCTTC
CASSQDLGLAGGTSYNEQFF
>TRBJ2-1|TRBV6-2/TRBV6-3|many|NA
TGTGCCAGCACCTTGATACCCAATGAGCAGTTCTTC
CASTLIPNEQFF
>TRBJ1-5|TRBV19|few|NA
TGTGCCAGTAGCATGGGCCCAACAAATCAGCCCCAGCATTTT
CASSMGPTNQPQHF
>TRBJ1-1|TRBV19|NA|NA
TGTGCCAGTAGTATAGCAATACAGGGCGAAGCTTTCTTT
CASSIAIQGEAFF
>TRBJ2-5|TRBV6-5|NA|NA
TGTGCCAGCAGTTACTCGGGGCCAGGTTTGGCAGAGACCCAGTACTTC
CASSYSGPGLAETQYF
>TRBJ2-1|TRBV5-1|NA|TRBD2
TGCGCCAGCAGCGGGGGGGGTCACAATGAGCAGTTCTTC
CASSGGGHNEQFF
>TRBJ1-1|TRBV19|many|NA
TGTGCCAGTAGTCCCCACGACAGACCCGAAGCTTTCTTT
CASSPHDRPEAFF
>TRBJ2-4|TRBV30|few|NA
TGTGCCTGGAGTGTAAAAGGGGGTGTTCCCAAAAACATTCAGTACTTC
CAWSVKGGVPKNIQYF
>TRBJ1-3|TRBV11-2|many|NA
TGTGCCAGCAGTCGGACCGACTCTGGAAACACCATATATTTT
CASSRTDSGNTIYF
>TRBJ2-7|TRBV18|many|NA
TGTGCCAGCTCACCAGGGGTGGATCGCTACGGCGAGCAGTACTTC
CASSPGVDRYGEQYF
>TRBJ1-3|TRBV7-8|NA|NA
TGTGCCAGCAGTTACAGCGGGGCCGGAAACACCATATATTTT
CASSYSGAGNTIYF
>TRBJ2-1|TRBV6-1|few|TRBD2
TGTGCCAGCAGTGAACCCGCCGGACCCTCTAGCGGGAGTAACAATGAGCAGTTCTTC
CASSEPAGPSSGSNNEQFF
>TRBJ1-2|TRBV3-1|NA|NA
TGTGCCAGCAGCCTTAGGGTCCAGTCCTATGGCTACACCTTC
CASSLRVQSYGYTF
>TRBJ2-7|TRBV30|many|NA
TGTGCCTGGAGTGTAGGGGGGAACGAGCAGTACTTC
CAWSVGGNEQYF
>TRBJ2-1|TRBV20-1|many|TRBD2
TGCAGTGCTGAACGACGGGACTACACTTACAATGAGCAGTTCTTC
CSAERRDYTYNEQFF
>TRBJ2-7|TRBV3-1|many|TRBD1
TGTGCCAGCAGCAACCGGGACAGGATATCCGAGCAGTACTTC
CASSNRDRISEQYF
>TRBJ2-1|TRBV5-5|NA|NA
TGTGCCAGCAGCTTCAATGGGGGGGCGAGCTCCTACAATGAGCAGTTCTTC
CASSFNGGASSYNEQFF
>TRBJ1-2|TRBV27|few|TRBD1
TGTGCCAGCAGTTCCTCGACAGGGGGCTATGGCTACACCTTC
CASSSSTGGYGYTF
>TRBJ2-7|TRBV28|few|NA
TGTGCCAGCAGTGGGGCGGGACAGCCCTTCGCCTACGAGCAGTACTTC
CASSGAGQPFAYEQYF
>TRBJ2-2|TRBV2|many|TRBD2
TGTGCCAGCAGGTTGACTAGCGTGAACACCGGGGAGCTGTTTTTT
CASRLTSVNTGELFF
>TRBJ1-2|TRBV2|many|NA
TGTGCCAGCTCCTACAGGGAACTCAATTATGGCTACACCTTC
CASSYRELNYGYTF
>TRBJ1-1|TRBV5-1|many|NA
TGCGCCAGCAGCTTGGTTGCGGACACTGAAGCTTTCTTT
CASSLVADTEAFF
>TRBJ2-5|TRBV7-2|NA|TRBD2
TGTGCCAGCAGCCAAGATCCTTCCGGACTAGCGGGGGGTCAAGAGACCCAGTACTTC
CASSQDPSGLAGGQETQYF
>TRBJ2-2|TRBV28|many|NA
TGTGCCAGCATCCCACGGGCGATCACCGGGGAGCTGTTTTTT
CASIPRAITGELFF
>TRBJ2-7|TRBV6-1|many|TRBD1
TGTGCCAGCAGTGAAATTTTTTGGGACAGGGAATCAAACGAGCAGTACTTC
CASSEIFWDRESNEQYF
>TRBJ1-3|TRBV30|NA|NA
TGTGCCTGGAGTGTAATTGGGGTGCGGGGAAACACCATATATTTT
CAWSVIGVRGNTIYF
>TRBJ2-5|TRBV6-5|NA|NA
TGTGCCAGCAGTTACTACGGACAGCAAGAGACCCAGTACTTC
CASSYYGQQETQYF
>TRBJ2-7|TRBV18|NA|NA
TGTGCCAGCTCAGAGGACAGACACTACGAGCAGTACTTC
CASSEDRHYEQYF
>TRBJ2-3|TRBV27|many|TRBD2
TGTGCCAGCAGCGCGACCCCTTTGACGGCTAGCGGATCCACAGATACGCAGTATTTT
CASSATPLTASGSTDTQYF
>TRBJ1-2|TRBV5-5|few|NA
TGTGCCAGCAGCTTCGAACGTAGTGGCTACACCTTC
CASSFERSGYTF
>TRBJ1-5|TRBV7-7|NA|NA
TGTGCTAGCAGCTTAGGATTCGCGGACAGTGGGAATCAGCCCCAGCATTTT
CASSLGFADSGNQPQHF
>TRBJ2-7|TRBV3-1|many|NA
TGTGCCAGCAGCCAAAGAGGGCTAACCTACGAGCAGTACTTC
CASSQRGLTYEQYF
>TRBJ1-5|TRBV19|many|NA
TGTGCCAGTAGTATGGAAAATAAGAATCAGCCCCAGCATTTT
CASSMENKNQPQHF
>TRBJ2-2|TRBV7-9|NA|NA
TGTGCCAGCAGCTTAGGGACATCAACCGGGGAGCTGTTTTTT
CASSLGTSTGELFF
>TRBJ2-3|TRBV4-1|few|TRBD2
TGCGCCAGCAGCCAAGATTTGTGGCGGGGGGGCCAAGATACGCAGTATTTT
CASSQDLWRGGQDTQYF
>TRBJ2-3|TRBV20-1|NA|NA
TGCAGTCCCTATAGTGGGCTCAGCACAGATACGCAGTATTTT
CSPYSGLSTDTQYF
>TRBJ1-4|TRBV5-6|NA|NA
TGTGCCAGCAGCCTGATGTCAGAAAAACTGTTTTTT
CASSLMSEKLFF